This T cell receptor beta chain derives from a study of T cell responses to AZD1222 COVID-19 vaccine. The V segment lost 4 bases and the J segment 3 bases; nucleotides outside the gene matches: 4. The CDR3 covers 15 residues. CDR1 is SGHVS and CDR2 is FQNEAQ in the germline V gene. TCRdb's copy holds only in-frame clones and misses some; the assay was immunoSEQ multiplex PCR. Here the sample spans around 150,000 clones, about 91% being singletons. The origin of this receptor is an adult in good health. The sample was peripheral blood, taken on day 0 of AZD1222 vaccination. The chain couples TRBV7-8 to TRBJ2-7; 12 bases fit TRBD2. CDR3 residues: CASSSTSGRNYEQYF. DNA of the CDR3: TGTGCCAGCAGCTCAACTAGCGGGAGGAACTACGAGCAGTACTTC.